This T cell receptor beta chain was identified during a study of shared clonotypes between healthy human individuals. Study-wide results and limits: Among donors, clonotype sharing was expected to be affected by sequencing depth. The study's rarefaction showed incomplete sorted-subset sequencing despite large depth.

Notes on this clone: What it binds is unknown.

This CDR3 contains 21 residues. The V and J ends lost 2 bases and 0 bases respectively, with 26 bases between them. Data came from immunoSEQ multiplex PCR; TCRdb stores just in-frame clones and leaves some out. The table records millions of clones, more than 90% of them present only once. The sequence was collected from a young man in good health. The material sequenced was naive CD4+ T cells sorted from blood. Subset meaning: CD45RA+ positively selected. The V call is TRBV6-7, the J call TRBJ1-5, with D possibly TRBD1 on 5 matching bases. TRBV6-7 is treated as an ORF (open reading frame) with a function not yet certain. The CDR3 DNA reads as TGTGCCAGCAGTTACAAATCAGCTCAACCGAAAGGGGAGCATAGCAATCAGCCCCAGCATTTT. Protein sequence: CASSYKSAQPKGEHSNQPQHF.